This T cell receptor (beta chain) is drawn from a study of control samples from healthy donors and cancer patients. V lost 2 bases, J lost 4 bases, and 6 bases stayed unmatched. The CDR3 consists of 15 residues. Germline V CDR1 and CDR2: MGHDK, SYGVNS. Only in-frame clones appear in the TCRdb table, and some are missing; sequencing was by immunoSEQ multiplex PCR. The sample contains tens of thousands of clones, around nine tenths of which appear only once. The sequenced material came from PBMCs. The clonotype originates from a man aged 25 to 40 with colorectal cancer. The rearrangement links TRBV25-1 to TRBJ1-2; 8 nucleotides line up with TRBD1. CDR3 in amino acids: CASSEAQGAGYGYTF. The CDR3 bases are TGTGCCAGCAGTGAAGCTCAGGGGGCAGGCTATGGCTACACCTTC.